This T cell receptor (beta chain) was observed in a study of CD8 T cells in Susac syndrome. With 2 bases removed from V and 0 bases from J, the gap between germline ends came to 14 bases. This CDR3 has 16 amino acids. Germline V gives CDR1 GTSNPN, CDR2 SVGIG (reference sequence). A quantity of about 0.5 to 1 ug RNA underwent reverse transcription using random hexamers. TCR beta CDR3 was amplified by immunoSEQ covering 54 Vbeta and 13 Jbeta. Each CDR3 protein gets one entry after TCRdb re-called the immunoSEQ multiplex PCR reads with MiXCR. Counted here are some 170,000 distinct CDR3 sequences, approximately 94% occurring once; the ten biggest clones make up about 0.1%. From blood CD8+ and CD4+ T cells, the TCR beta chain was sequenced.

The clonotype originates from a human donor with multiple sclerosis. The J gene is TRBJ2-4, the V gene TRBV30; D is undetermined. The sequenced sample consisted of CD4+ T cells from PBMCs. The CDR3 DNA reads as TGTGCCTGGAGTCCCCTGCTCCCACTAGCCAAAAACATTCAGTACTTC. Protein product: CAWSPLLPLAKNIQYF.